The next 27 T cell receptor beta chains were all read from a single sample in a study of T cell repertoires in cytomegalovirus infection. TCRdb re-derived calls from the reads in MiXCR, one entry per CDR3 protein. In the table there are about 320,000 distinct CDR3 sequences, over 7.5% of which are singletons. What was sequenced was PBMCs. Source of these receptors: a human donor in good health (CMV status not recorded). Some clones in this sample may be carry-over from other donors' samples.

This clonotype was counted many times. V gene TRBV12-3 or TRBV12-4 combines with J gene TRBJ1-5, with a possible D match to TRBD1 (5 bases). The CDR3 sequence is 15 residues long. Trimming left V 5 bases short and J 2 bases short, with 13 bases between. The CDR3 spells CASSRSAGRNQPQHF. Written as DNA, the CDR3 is TGTGCCAGCAGTCGGTCGGCAGGGCGCAATCAGCCCCAGCATTTT.

This clonotype was picked up many times. The J gene is TRBJ2-7, the V gene TRBV7-9, with D hard to call. CDR3 length: 12 residues. Germline CDR1 is SEHNR and CDR2 is FQNEAQ (reference sequence). The V end was cut by 2 bases, the J end by 0 bases, with 2 bases between. CDR3 coding DNA: TGTGCCAGCAGCTTATTCTCCTACGAGCAGTACTTC. Amino acid sequence: CASSLFSYEQYF.

This clonotype has ten or more counts. The J gene is TRBJ1-1, the V gene TRBV11-2; D unresolved. The CDR3 is made up of 16 amino acids. CDR1 SGHAT and CDR2 FQNNGV come from the germline V gene. V was cut by 0 bases and J by 1 base, with 12 bases left in between. The CDR3 region is CASSLDLPVRNTEAFF. The CDR3 coding sequence is TGTGCCAGCAGCTTAGATTTACCGGTACGGAACACTGAAGCTTTCTTT.

The table lists this clonotype with many counts. The chain employs TRBV7-2 and TRBJ2-7, with unresolved D. The V gene's germline CDR1 is SGHTA and CDR2 FQGNSA. V was shortened by 2 bases and J by 2 bases, with 7 bases between the two germline ends. The CDR3 contains 13 residues. CDR3 DNA: TGTGCCAGCAGCTTATCACAGCCCTACGAGCAGTACTTC. Its protein is CASSLSQPYEQYF.

This clonotype was seen a few times. The chain uses TRBV20-1 and TRBJ2-1, with 9 bases identical to TRBD2. The CDR3 covers 15 residues. J gave up 8 bases and V 8 bases, and 16 bases lay outside the gene matches. Germline CDR1 DFQATT, CDR2 SNEGSKA (reference sequence). The CDR3 region has the DNA TGCAGTTCCCGGACTAGCGAGACTCGTCTCGATGAGCAGTTCTTC. It is translated as CSSRTSETRLDEQFF.

Many counts were recorded for this clonotype. The chain employs TRBV7-2 and TRBJ2-1, with TRBD1 matching 8 bases. Germline V CDR1 and CDR2: SGHTA, FQGNSA. The CDR3 covers 16 residues. The ends lost 5 bases at V and 3 bases at J; junction bases unmatched: 9. CDR3 bases: TGTGCCAGCAGCCTGACGCAGGGGGCCGGCTACAATGAGCAGTTCTTC. Amino acids: CASSLTQGAGYNEQFF.

This clonotype appeared many times. The chain is built from TRBV6-1 and TRBJ2-1, with 11 bases aligning to TRBD2. V shed 4 bases, J shed 3 bases, and the junction held 11 bases outside the gene matches. The V gene's germline CDR1 is MNHNS and CDR2 SASEGT. The CDR3 covers 18 residues. CDR3 nucleotide sequence: TGTGCCAGCAGTGGAGTAGCGGGAGGGCTGGGCCTCTACAATGAGCAGTTCTTC. Protein: CASSGVAGGLGLYNEQFF.

The gene calls are TRBV7-8 and TRBJ2-1; 14 bases match TRBD2. With 0 bases clipped from V and 10 bases from J, the junction kept 5 bases outside the gene matches. Germline V gene sequence: CDR1 SGHVS, CDR2 FQNEAQ. The CDR3 extends over 16 amino acids. CDR3 loop: CASSLAFGLAGGEQFF. The CDR3 DNA follows: TGTGCCAGCAGCTTAGCGTTCGGACTAGCGGGGGGCGAGCAGTTCTTC. Filled out from reference TRBV7-8 and TRBJ2-1, the complete variable domain reads GAGVSQSPRYKVAKRGQDVALRCDPISGHVSLFWYQQALGQGPEFLTYFQNEAQLDKSGLPSDRFFAERPEGSVSTLKIQRTQQEDSAVYLCASSLAFGLAGGEQFFGPGTRLTVL.

V is TRBV25-1 and J is TRBJ2-2, with D possibly TRBD1 on 6 matching bases. V was shortened by 6 bases and J by 3 bases, with 8 bases between the two germline ends. Per germline, CDR1 MGHDK and CDR2 SYGVNS. The CDR3 covers 13 residues. DNA of the CDR3: TGTGCCAGCAGAAACAGGGACACCGGGGAGCTGTTTTTT. This translates into CASRNRDTGELFF.

This clonotype was counted between two and nine times. This chain links TRBV12-3 or TRBV12-4 with TRBJ1-1; 7 positions match TRBD1. The CDR3 is 15 residues long. The trim removed 9 bases at V and 0 bases at J, leaving 10 bases unmatched. The CDR3 DNA sequence: TGTGCCAGTATGGACAGGAAAGCATTGAACACTGAAGCTTTCTTT. Encoded protein: CASMDRKALNTEAFF.

V is TRBV27 and J is TRBJ2-1; a weak D match, TRBD1 (6 bases). Trimming removed 7 bases from V and 1 base from J, with 17 bases in between. The germline CDR1 and CDR2 sequences are MNHEY and SMNVEV (reference sequence). CDR3 length equals 16 residues. The CDR3 reads CASTPAGRGSYNEQFF. The CDR3 DNA sequence: TGTGCCAGCACCCCGGCGGGCAGGGGTTCCTACAATGAGCAGTTCTTC.

This clonotype was detected many times. This rearrangement joins TRBV2 to TRBJ2-1; D gene ambiguous. Germline assignment: CDR1 SNHLY and CDR2 FYNNEI. The CDR3 contains 13 residues. V was pared by 4 bases and J by 1 base, with 5 bases between. CDR3 coding DNA: TGTGCCAGCAGTGGACAATCCTACAATGAGCAGTTCTTC. Translating gives CASSGQSYNEQFF. Filled out from reference TRBV2 and TRBJ2-1, the complete variable domain reads EPEVTQTPSHQVTQMGQEVILRCVPISNHLYFYWYRQILGQKVEFLVSFYNNEISEKSEIFDDQFSVERPDGSNFTLKIRSTKLEDSAMYFCASSGQSYNEQFFGPGTRLTVL.

This clonotype appeared many times. The J gene is TRBJ1-6, the V gene TRBV6-5, with a weak D call TRBD1 (5 bases). Trimming cost V 0 bases and J 1 base, with 16 bases left between them. The CDR3 loop spans 19 amino acids. Germline loops: CDR1 MNHEY, CDR2 SVGAGI. DNA of the CDR3: TGTGCCAGCAGTTACTCGGGGGGGTTCCAACGATCCTATAATTCACCCCTCCACTTT. Translating it yields CASSYSGGFQRSYNSPLHF.

The chain is built from TRBV19 and TRBJ2-7; 7 bases match TRBD2. In germline, CDR1 is LNHDA, CDR2 SQIVND (reference sequence). The CDR3 has 14 residues. Trimming removed 10 bases from V and 7 bases from J; junction bases left unmatched: 16. The CDR3 region has the DNA TGTGCCACCCAAGGATCGGGGGGACTTTGGGAGCAGTACTTC. Protein sequence: CATQGSGGLWEQYF.

This clonotype was counted between two and nine times. The chain employs TRBV14 and TRBJ2-5, with 7 nucleotides matching TRBD1. Germline lookup yields CDR1 SGHDN and CDR2 FVKESK. V was clipped by 4 bases and J by 6 bases; unmatched bases: 20. The CDR3 has 18 residues. CDR3 residues: CASSPTPPGTVRPQTQYF. As DNA, the CDR3 is TGTGCCAGCAGCCCGACACCCCCCGGGACAGTGAGACCCCAGACCCAGTACTTC.

The CDR3 reads CAWSVPPGTGNQPQHF. The CDR3, as DNA: TGTGCCTGGAGTGTACCCCCAGGTACGGGCAATCAGCCCCAGCATTTT. The gene calls are TRBV30 and TRBJ1-5; no firm D call. V lost 0 bases to trimming and J lost 2 bases, with 14 bases between them. The germline V gene encodes CDR1 GTSNPN and CDR2 SVGIG (reference sequence). This CDR3 spans 16 amino acids.

The chain combines TRBV4-1 with TRBJ2-1, with a weak D call TRBD2 (5 bases). Between the trimmed V and J ends, which lost 4 bases and 5 bases, there was a span of 18 bases. The germline V gene encodes CDR1 MGHRA and CDR2 YSYEKL. This CDR3 region has 16 residues. The CDR3, as DNA: TGCGCCAGCAGCCTTCCTGCTGGACTGCACGACAATGAGCAGTTCTTC. Protein product: CASSLPAGLHDNEQFF.

The J gene is TRBJ2-7, the V gene TRBV28; 9 bases agree with TRBD1. V trimming: 3 bases; J trimming: 5 bases; junction bases outside the gene matches: 5. The CDR3 consists of 14 residues. Germline V gene sequence: CDR1 MDHEN, CDR2 SYDVKM. CDR3 nucleotides: TGTGCCAGCAGTTTGGCGGGACAGGGAAACGAGCAGTACTTC. This gives the protein CASSLAGQGNEQYF.

This clonotype has a handful of counts. The chain carries TRBV7-9 and TRBJ2-2, with 9 bases lining up with TRBD2. Unmatched junction bases numbered 10, after V lost 1 base and J lost 4 bases. Germline CDR1 SEHNR, CDR2 FQNEAQ (reference sequence). CDR3 length equals 18 residues. The chain's CDR3 is CASSLDGVAGAFTGELFF. Written as DNA, the CDR3 is TGTGCCAGCAGCTTAGACGGAGTAGCGGGGGCCTTCACCGGGGAGCTGTTTTTT.

This sequence joins TRBV6-5 and TRBJ2-3, with 8 positions matching TRBD2. The CDR3 runs to 16 residues. Trimming removed 5 bases from V and 9 bases from J; junction bases left unmatched: 16. Germline V gene lookup returns CDR1 MNHEY and CDR2 SVGAGI. Written as DNA, the CDR3 is TGTGCCAGCAGTACCTCTTCCGGGGGGGAACGGGACACGCAGTATTTT. Its translation is CASSTSSGGERDTQYF.

This clonotype was counted between two and nine times. V is TRBV12-3 or TRBV12-4 and J is TRBJ1-5; a possible D gene is TRBD1 (6 bases). The V gene lost 5 bases and the J gene lost 6 bases, with 29 bases spanning the gap. The CDR3 runs 19 residues. CDR3 nucleotides: TGTGCCAGCAGTGTTCCCCCAGGGGATCTGCGGGGTCCCAGTCAGCCCCAGCATTTT. Translation: CASSVPPGDLRGPSQPQHF.

There are many counts of this clonotype. This chain connects TRBV7-2 to TRBJ2-3, with 9 bases that match TRBD1. Germline CDR1 is SGHTA and CDR2 is FQGNSA. Germline trimming cut 5 bases from V and 0 bases from J; bases unmatched to any gene: 12. The CDR3 length is 18 residues. CDR3 sequence reads: CASSPRSTGGISTDTQYF. The CDR3 coding sequence is TGTGCCAGCAGCCCGAGGTCGACAGGGGGGATTAGCACAGATACGCAGTATTTT.

This clonotype was recorded a few times. The V gene is TRBV11-2, the J gene TRBJ2-3; 7 nucleotides match TRBD1. The CDR3 sequence is 14 residues long. The V segment lost 3 bases and the J segment 4 bases; nucleotides outside the gene matches: 4. Per germline, CDR1 SGHAT and CDR2 FQNNGV. The CDR3 nucleotides read TGTGCCAGCAGCTTGAGCAGGGGGTCAGATACGCAGTATTTT. Encoded protein: CASSLSRGSDTQYF.

This clonotype was counted many times. This chain connects TRBV7-2 to TRBJ2-6; weak D call: TRBD2 (5 bases). The CDR3 consists of 14 residues. Germline V gene lookup returns CDR1 SGHTA and CDR2 FQGNSA. Trimming shortened V by 3 bases and J by 12 bases, and 15 bases separated the two germline ends. The CDR3 spells CASSLTSGPSVLTF. In DNA form, the CDR3 reads TGTGCCAGCAGCTTGACAAGCGGCCCCAGCGTCCTGACTTTC. Filled out from reference TRBV7-2 and TRBJ2-6, the complete variable domain reads GAGVSQSPSNKVTEKGKDVELRCDPISGHTALYWYRQSLGQGLEFLIYFQGNSAPDKSGLPSDRFSAERTGGSVSTLTIQRTQQEDSAVYLCASSLTSGPSVLTFGAGSRLTVL.

This CDR3 is CASSQFGHSGGGTDTQYF. CDR3 DNA sequence: TGTGCCAGCAGCCAGTTCGGACATAGCGGGGGGGGCACAGATACGCAGTATTTT. V usage is TRBV6-5 and J usage is TRBJ2-3; 11 positions agree with TRBD2. The V segment lost 6 bases and the J segment 1 base; nucleotides outside the gene matches: 12. Germline CDR1 is MNHEY and CDR2 is SVGAGI. There are 18 residues in the CDR3.

This clonotype turned up a few times. The rearrangement uses TRBV16 and TRBJ1-5; TRBD1 might be the D (5 bases). Trimming took 1 base from V and 4 from J, leaving 11 bases between them. CDR1 and CDR2 (germline): KGHSY, FQNENV. The CDR3 has 15 amino acids. CDR3: CASSQWPGTNQPQHF. In DNA, the CDR3 is TGTGCCAGCAGCCAATGGCCAGGGACTAATCAGCCCCAGCATTTT.

This clonotype showed up many times. The V and J genes are TRBV7-9 and TRBJ1-1; D remains ambiguous. Germline V gene data show CDR1 as SEHNR and CDR2 as FQNEAQ (reference sequence). CDR3 size: 12 residues. With 0 bases removed from V and 5 bases from J, the gap between germline ends came to 4 bases. In nucleotides, the CDR3 is TGTGCCAGCAGCTTAGCGCCAACTGAAGCTTTCTTT. Protein product: CASSLAPTEAFF.